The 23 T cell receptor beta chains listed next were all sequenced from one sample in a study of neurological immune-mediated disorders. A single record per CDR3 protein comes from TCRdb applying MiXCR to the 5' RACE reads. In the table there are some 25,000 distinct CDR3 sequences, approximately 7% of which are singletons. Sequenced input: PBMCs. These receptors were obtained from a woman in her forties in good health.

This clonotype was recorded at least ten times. Written as DNA, the CDR3 is TGTGCCAGCAGCGGAGGGGGACCAACCTACGAGCAGTACTTC. Translated, it gives CASSGGGPTYEQYF. The chain links TRBV9 to TRBJ2-7, with D perhaps TRBD1 (6 bases). The CDR3 runs to 14 residues. V lost 3 bases and J lost 2, with 12 bases in between. Germline values: CDR1 SGDLS, CDR2 YYNGEE.

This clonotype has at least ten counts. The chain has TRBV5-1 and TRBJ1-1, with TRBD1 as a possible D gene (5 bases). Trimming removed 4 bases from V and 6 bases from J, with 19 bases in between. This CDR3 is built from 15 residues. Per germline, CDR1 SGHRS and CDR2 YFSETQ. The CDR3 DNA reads TGCGCCAGCAGCCTGAGGGGTAGGGGCGTCGCTGAAGCTTTCTTT. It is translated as CASSLRGRGVAEAFF.

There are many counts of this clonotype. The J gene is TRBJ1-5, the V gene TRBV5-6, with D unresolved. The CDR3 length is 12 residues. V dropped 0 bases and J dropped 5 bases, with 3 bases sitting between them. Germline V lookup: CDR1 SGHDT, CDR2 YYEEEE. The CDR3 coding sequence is TGTGCCAGCAGCTTGGTAGATCAGCCCCAGCATTTT. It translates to CASSLVDQPQHF.

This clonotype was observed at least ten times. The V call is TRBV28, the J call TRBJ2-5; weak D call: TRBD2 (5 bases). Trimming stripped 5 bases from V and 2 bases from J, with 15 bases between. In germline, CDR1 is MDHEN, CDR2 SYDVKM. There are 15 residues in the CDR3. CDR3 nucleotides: TGTGCCAGCAGTGACTACGAACGAATTCAAGAGACCCAGTACTTC. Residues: CASSDYERIQETQYF. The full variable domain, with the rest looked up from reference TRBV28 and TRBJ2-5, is DVKVTQSSRYLVKRTGEKVFLECVQDMDHENMFWYRQDPGLGLRLIYFSYDVKMKEKGDIPEGYSVSREKKERFSLILESASTNQTSMYLCASSDYERIQETQYFGPGTRLLVL.

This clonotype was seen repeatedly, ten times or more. The CDR3 is CASSLGTSGSHEQFF. CDR3 DNA: TGTGCCAGCAGCTTAGGGACTAGCGGGAGCCATGAGCAGTTCTTC. The chain is built from TRBV7-8 and TRBJ2-1; 13 bases line up with TRBD2. Germline-derived CDR1 and CDR2 are SGHVS and FQNEAQ. V lost 1 base to trimming and J lost 8 bases; unmatched junction nucleotides: 2. The CDR3 contains 15 residues.

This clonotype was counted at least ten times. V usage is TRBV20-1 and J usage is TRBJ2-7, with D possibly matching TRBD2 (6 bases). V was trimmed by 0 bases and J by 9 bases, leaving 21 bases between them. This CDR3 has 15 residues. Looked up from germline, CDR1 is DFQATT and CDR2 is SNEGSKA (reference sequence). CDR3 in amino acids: CSARDQDGSPARQYF. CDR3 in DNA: TGCAGTGCTAGAGATCAGGACGGGAGTCCGGCCAGGCAGTACTTC.

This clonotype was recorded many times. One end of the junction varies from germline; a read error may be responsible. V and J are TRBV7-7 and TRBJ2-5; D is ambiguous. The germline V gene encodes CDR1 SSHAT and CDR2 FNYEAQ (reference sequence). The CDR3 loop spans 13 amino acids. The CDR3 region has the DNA TGTGCTAGCAGCTCGCACGTGGTAGAGACCCAGTACTTC. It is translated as CASSSHVVETQYF.

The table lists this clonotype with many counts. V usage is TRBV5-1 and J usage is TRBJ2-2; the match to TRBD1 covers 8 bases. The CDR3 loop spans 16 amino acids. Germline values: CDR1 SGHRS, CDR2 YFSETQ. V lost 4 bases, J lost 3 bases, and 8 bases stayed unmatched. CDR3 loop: CASSVIWGQDTGELFF. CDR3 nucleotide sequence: TGCGCCAGCAGCGTTATTTGGGGACAGGACACCGGGGAGCTGTTTTTT.

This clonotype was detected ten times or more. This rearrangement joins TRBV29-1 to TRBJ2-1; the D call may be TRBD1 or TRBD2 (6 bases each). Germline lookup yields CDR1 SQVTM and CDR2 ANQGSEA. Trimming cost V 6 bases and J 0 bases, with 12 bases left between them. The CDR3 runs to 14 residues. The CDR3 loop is CSVGAGISYNEQFF. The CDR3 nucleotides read TGCAGCGTGGGGGCGGGGATCTCCTACAATGAGCAGTTCTTC.

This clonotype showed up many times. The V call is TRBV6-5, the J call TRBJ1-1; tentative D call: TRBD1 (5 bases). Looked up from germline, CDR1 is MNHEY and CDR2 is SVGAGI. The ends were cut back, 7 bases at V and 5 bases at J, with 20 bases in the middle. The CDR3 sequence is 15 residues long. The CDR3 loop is CASITPGGGRTEAFF. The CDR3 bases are TGTGCCAGCATTACACCCGGGGGTGGTAGAACTGAAGCTTTCTTT.

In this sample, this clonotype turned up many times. The CDR3 is CSARDGTKEPANYGYTF. The CDR3 nucleotides are TGCAGTGCTAGAGATGGGACTAAGGAACCAGCTAACTATGGCTACACCTTC. V gene TRBV20-1 combines with J gene TRBJ1-2; a weak D match, TRBD1 (5 bases). CDR3 length equals 17 residues. Germline V gene lookup returns CDR1 DFQATT and CDR2 SNEGSKA (reference sequence). V was pared by 0 bases and J by 0 bases, with 17 bases between.

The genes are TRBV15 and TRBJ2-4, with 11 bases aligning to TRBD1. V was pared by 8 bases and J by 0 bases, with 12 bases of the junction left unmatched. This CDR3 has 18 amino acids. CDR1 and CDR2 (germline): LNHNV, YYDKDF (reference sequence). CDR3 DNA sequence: TGTGCCACCTGGCCCGGACAGGGGGCTAGCGCAGCCAAAAACATTCAGTACTTC. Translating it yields CATWPGQGASAAKNIQYF.

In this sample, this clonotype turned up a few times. Written as DNA, the CDR3 is TGCAGTGCTGCAAGCGGGAAGAACACCGGGGAGCTGTTTTTT. Translated, it gives CSAASGKNTGELFF. This chain connects TRBV20-1 to TRBJ2-2; 7 nucleotides line up with TRBD2. The V gene end was trimmed by 5 bases and the J gene end by 1 base; junction bases not matched to a gene: 4. This CDR3 has 14 amino acids. Germline assignment: CDR1 DFQATT and CDR2 SNEGSKA (reference sequence).

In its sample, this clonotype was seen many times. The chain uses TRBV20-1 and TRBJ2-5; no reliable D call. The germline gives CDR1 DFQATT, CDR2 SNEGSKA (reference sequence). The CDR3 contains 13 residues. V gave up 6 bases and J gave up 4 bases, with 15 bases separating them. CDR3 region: CSAPRVATETQYF. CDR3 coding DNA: TGCAGTGCCCCAAGGGTGGCCACAGAGACCCAGTACTTC.

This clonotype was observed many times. The CDR3 region is CSARRSRTTRTSEQYF. The CDR3 DNA follows: TGCAGTGCCAGAAGAAGTAGGACCACACGAACCTCCGAGCAGTACTTC. J is TRBJ2-7 and V is TRBV20-1, with D hard to call. CDR1 DFQATT and CDR2 SNEGSKA come from the germline V gene (reference sequence). The CDR3 contains 16 residues. V dropped 6 bases and J dropped 6 bases, with 27 bases sitting between them.

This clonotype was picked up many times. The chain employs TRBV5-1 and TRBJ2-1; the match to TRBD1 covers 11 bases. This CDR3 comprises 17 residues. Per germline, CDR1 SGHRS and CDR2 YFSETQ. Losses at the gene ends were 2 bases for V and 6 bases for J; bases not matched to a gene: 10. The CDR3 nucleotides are TGCGCCAGCAGCTTCCCATCCGGGACAGGGGGACGCAATGAGCAGTTCTTC. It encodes CASSFPSGTGGRNEQFF.

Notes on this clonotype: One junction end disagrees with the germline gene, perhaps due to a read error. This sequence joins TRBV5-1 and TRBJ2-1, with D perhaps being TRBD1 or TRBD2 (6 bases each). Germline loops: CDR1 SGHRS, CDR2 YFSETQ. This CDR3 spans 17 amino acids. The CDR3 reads CTSSGPQGGKPYNEQFF. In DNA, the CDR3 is TGCACCAGCAGCGGACCCCAAGGGGGGAAACCCTACAATGAGCAGTTCTTC.

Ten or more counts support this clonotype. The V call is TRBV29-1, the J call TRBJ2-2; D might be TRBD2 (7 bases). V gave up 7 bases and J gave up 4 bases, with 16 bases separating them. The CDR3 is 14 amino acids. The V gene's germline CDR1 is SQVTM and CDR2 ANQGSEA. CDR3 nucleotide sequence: TGCAGCGGGGGGGGCAGGGTCGGCACCGGGGAGCTGTTTTTT. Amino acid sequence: CSGGGRVGTGELFF.

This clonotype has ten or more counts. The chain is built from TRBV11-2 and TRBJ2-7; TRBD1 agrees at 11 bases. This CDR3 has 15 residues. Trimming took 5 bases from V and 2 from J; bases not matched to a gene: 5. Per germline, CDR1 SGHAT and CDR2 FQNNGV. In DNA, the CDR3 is TGTGCCAGCAGCGGACAGGGGGCACCCCCCTACGAGCAGTACTTC. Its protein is CASSGQGAPPYEQYF.

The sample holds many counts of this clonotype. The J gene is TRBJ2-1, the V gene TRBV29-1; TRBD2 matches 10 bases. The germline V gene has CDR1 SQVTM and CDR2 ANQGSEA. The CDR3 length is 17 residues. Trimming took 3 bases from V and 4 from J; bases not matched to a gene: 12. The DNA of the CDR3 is TGCAGCGTTGAGCTAGCGGGGGTCTTCTATGAGTACAATGAGCAGTTCTTC. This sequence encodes CSVELAGVFYEYNEQFF.

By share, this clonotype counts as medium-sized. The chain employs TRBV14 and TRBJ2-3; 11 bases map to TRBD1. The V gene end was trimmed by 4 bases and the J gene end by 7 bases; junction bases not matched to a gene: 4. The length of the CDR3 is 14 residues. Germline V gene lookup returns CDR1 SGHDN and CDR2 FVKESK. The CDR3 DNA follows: TGTGCCAGCAGCCCGGACAGGGGGCGAAATACGCAGTATTTT. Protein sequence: CASSPDRGRNTQYF.

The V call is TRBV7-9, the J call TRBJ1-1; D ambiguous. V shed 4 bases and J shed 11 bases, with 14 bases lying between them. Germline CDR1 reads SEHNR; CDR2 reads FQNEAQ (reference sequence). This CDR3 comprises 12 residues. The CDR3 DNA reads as TGTGCCAGCAGCTCCCCAGCGCCCCTGGCTTTCTTT. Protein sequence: CASSSPAPLAFF.

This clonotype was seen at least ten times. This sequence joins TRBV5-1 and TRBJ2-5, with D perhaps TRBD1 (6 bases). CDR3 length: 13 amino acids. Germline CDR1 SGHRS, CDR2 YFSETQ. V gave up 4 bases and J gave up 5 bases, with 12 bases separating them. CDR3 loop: CASSTRGGETQYF. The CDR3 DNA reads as TGCGCCAGCAGCACCAGGGGTGGTGAGACCCAGTACTTC.